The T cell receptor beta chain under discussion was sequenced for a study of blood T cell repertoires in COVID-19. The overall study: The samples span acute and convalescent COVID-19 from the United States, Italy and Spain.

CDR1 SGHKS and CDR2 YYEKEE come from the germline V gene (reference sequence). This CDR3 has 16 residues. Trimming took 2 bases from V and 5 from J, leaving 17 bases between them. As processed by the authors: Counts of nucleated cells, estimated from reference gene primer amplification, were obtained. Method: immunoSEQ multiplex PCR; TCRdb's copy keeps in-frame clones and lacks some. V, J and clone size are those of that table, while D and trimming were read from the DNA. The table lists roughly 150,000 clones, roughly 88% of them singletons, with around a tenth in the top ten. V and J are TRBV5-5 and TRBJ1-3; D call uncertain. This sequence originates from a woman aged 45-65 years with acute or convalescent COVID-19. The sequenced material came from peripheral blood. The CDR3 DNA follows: TGTGCCAGCAGCTTCCCACCGTTGGCCCGAAGAAACACCATATATTTT. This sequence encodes CASSFPPLARRNTIYF.